The subject of this entry is one T cell receptor (beta chain). Its antigen is still unknown. This entry belongs to a study of human versus mouse CDR3 diversity and MHC coevolution. Study in general: The immunoSEQ assay reportedly detects one in 200,000 T cells. General study results and limits: The lowest clonal inequality scores came from two of three human donors. About 1.6 million TCR beta clonotypes were estimated for humans, the largest repertoire.

Here immunoSEQ multiplex PCR was the method, and the copy in TCRdb shows in-frame clones only, minus some. Of about 83,000 clones in the sample, about 90% were seen once. Trimming left V 2 bases short and J 0 bases short, with 11 bases between. The CDR3 runs 16 residues. Germline values: CDR1 MNHNS, CDR2 SASEGT. The chain has TRBV6-1 and TRBJ1-3; D uncertain. The source of this sequence is a person aged 30 to 69 in good health. Sequencing was done on a sample of naive CD4+ T cells from blood. Documented subset: CD45RO-negative CD62L-positive naive CD4 T cells. The CDR3 region has the DNA TGTGCCAGCAGTGAAATTCAGGCCAGCTCTGGAAACACCATATATTTT. Amino acids: CASSEIQASSGNTIYF.